The clone carrying this T cell receptor beta chain was seen once. The repertoire was sequenced with immunoSEQ multiplex PCR; TCRdb's copy has only in-frame clones and lacks some. The sample includes 150,000 to 160,000 clones, 65% to 90% of them seen just once. The sample comes from a study of cytomegalovirus exposure and HLA in healthy donors. CDR1 MNHEY and CDR2 SVGAGI come from the germline V gene. The CDR3 is 15 residues long. V was pared by 4 bases and J by 8 bases, with 6 bases of the junction left unmatched. The sequenced sample was PBMCs. This sequence originates from a man in his late teens or twenties in good health and CMV-seropositive. This sequence joins TRBV6-5 and TRBJ2-1, with 12 bases aligning to TRBD2. CDR3 nucleotides: TGTGCCAGCAGTTCCCTAGCGGGGGGGCGTCATGAGCAGTTCTTC. Residues: CASSSLAGGRHEQFF.